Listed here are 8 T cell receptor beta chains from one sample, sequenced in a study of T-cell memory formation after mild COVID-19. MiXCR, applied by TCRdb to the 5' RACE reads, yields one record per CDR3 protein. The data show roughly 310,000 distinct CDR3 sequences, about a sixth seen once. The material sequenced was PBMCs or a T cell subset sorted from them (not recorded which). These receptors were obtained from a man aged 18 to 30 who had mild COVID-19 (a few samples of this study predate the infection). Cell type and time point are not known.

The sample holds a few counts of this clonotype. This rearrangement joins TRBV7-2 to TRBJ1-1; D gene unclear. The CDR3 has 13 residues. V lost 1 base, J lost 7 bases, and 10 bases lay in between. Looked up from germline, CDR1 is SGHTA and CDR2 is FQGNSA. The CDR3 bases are TGTGCCAGCAGCTTAGAACGAGAGGGTGAAGCTTTCTTT. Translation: CASSLEREGEAFF.

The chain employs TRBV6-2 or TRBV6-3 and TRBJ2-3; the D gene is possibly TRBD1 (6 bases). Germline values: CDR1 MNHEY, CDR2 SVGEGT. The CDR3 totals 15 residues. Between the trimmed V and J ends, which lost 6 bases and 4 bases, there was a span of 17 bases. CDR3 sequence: CASRQGQFRADTQYF. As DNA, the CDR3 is TGTGCCAGCAGACAAGGACAGTTCAGGGCAGATACGCAGTATTTT.

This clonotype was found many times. CDR3 region: CSTRFSGGPYNEQFF. The CDR3 bases are TGCAGCACCAGATTTAGCGGGGGCCCCTACAATGAGCAGTTCTTC. The gene calls are TRBV29-1 and TRBJ2-1; TRBD2 agrees at 9 bases. J lost 2 bases, V lost 8 bases, and 10 bases had no gene match. From germline, CDR1 is SQVTM and CDR2 ANQGSEA. The CDR3 is made up of 15 amino acids.

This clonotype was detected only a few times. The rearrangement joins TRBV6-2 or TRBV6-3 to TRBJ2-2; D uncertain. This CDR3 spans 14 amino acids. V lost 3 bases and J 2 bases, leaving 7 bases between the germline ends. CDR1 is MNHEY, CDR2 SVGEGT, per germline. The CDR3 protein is CASSYAYNTGELFF. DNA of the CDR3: TGTGCCAGCAGTTATGCCTACAACACCGGGGAGCTGTTTTTT.

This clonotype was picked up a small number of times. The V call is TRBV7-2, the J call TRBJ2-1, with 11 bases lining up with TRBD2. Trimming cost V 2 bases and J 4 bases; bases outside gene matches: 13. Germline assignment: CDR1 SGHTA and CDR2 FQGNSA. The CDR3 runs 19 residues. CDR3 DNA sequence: TGTGCCAGCAGCTTACTAGCGGGGGGCCATCTAAGGCCTTACAATGAGCAGTTCTTC. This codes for CASSLLAGGHLRPYNEQFF.

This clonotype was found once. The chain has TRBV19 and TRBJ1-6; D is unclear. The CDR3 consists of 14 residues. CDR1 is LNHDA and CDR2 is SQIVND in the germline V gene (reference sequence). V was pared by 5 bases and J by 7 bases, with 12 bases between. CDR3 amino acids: CASSHRSGNSPLHF. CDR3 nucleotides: TGTGCCAGTAGTCACCGATCCGGGAATTCACCCCTCCACTTT. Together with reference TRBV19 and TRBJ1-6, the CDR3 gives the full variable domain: DGGITQSPKYLFRKEGQNVTLSCEQNLNHDAMYWYRQDPGQGLRLIYYSQIVNDFQKGDIAEGYSVSREKKESFPLTVTSAQKNPTAFYLCASSHRSGNSPLHFGNGTRLTVT.

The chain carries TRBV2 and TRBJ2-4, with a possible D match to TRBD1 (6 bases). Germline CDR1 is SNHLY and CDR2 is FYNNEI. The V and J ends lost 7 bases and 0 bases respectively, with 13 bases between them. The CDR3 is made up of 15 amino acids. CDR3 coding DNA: TGTGCCAGCACCCAGGGGTCCTCAGCCAAAAACATTCAGTACTTC. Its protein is CASTQGSSAKNIQYF.

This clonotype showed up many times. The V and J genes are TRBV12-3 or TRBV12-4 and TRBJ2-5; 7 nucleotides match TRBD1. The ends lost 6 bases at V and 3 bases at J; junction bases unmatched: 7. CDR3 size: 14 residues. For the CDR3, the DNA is TGTGCCAGCAGCCCAGGGGGTCTAAAAGAGACCCAGTACTTC. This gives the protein CASSPGGLKETQYF.